A single sample gave rise to the 32 T cell receptor beta chains below, sequenced in a study of T cells in Graves' hyperthyroidism and ophthalmopathy. The TCR beta CDR3 regions underwent amplification using RNA transcripts as the source. A first-round RT-PCR of the TCR CDR3 used the HTBI primer set. TCRdb processed the multiplex PCR reads anew with MiXCR; each CDR3 protein has one entry. Of about 700,000 distinct CDR3 sequences in the sample, 14% were seen once. The sequenced material came from blood. The receptors were gathered from a woman aged 18-35 years with Graves' hyperthyroidism.

This clonotype showed up many times. The CDR3 spells CASSLGNWDTTRTNEQFF. The CDR3 DNA reads as TGTGCCAGCAGTTTAGGGAACTGGGACACCACACGGACGAATGAGCAGTTCTTC. The rearrangement links TRBV28 to TRBJ2-1; tentative D call: TRBD1 (6 bases). This CDR3 has 18 amino acids. Between the trimmed V and J ends, which lost 2 bases and 7 bases, there was a span of 24 bases. Germline V gives CDR1 MDHEN, CDR2 SYDVKM.

This clonotype was counted many times. This chain connects TRBV11-2 to TRBJ1-2; a weak D match, TRBD1 (6 bases). V was clipped by 4 bases and J by 5 bases, with 14 bases between them. This CDR3 is 14 amino acids long. CDR1 SGHAT and CDR2 FQNNGV come from the germline V gene. This CDR3 reads CASSSARGAYGYTF. In DNA, the CDR3 is TGTGCCAGCAGCTCAGCCCGGGGGGCATATGGCTACACCTTC. Filled out from reference TRBV11-2 and TRBJ1-2, the complete variable domain reads EAGVAQSPRYKIIEKRQSVAFWCNPISGHATLYWYQQILGQGPKLLIQFQNNGVVDDSQLPKDRFSAERLKGVDSTLKIQPAKLEDSAVYLCASSSARGAYGYTFGSGTRLTVV.

This chain uses TRBV7-2 with TRBJ2-1; no firm D call. From germline, CDR1 is SGHTA and CDR2 FQGNSA. V lost 3 bases and J 8 bases, leaving 8 bases between the germline ends. The CDR3 sequence is 12 residues long. This CDR3 reads CASSFMVHEQFF. The DNA of the CDR3 is TGTGCCAGCAGCTTTATGGTCCATGAGCAGTTCTTC.

V is TRBV27 and J is TRBJ2-3; D not certain. Germline CDR1 MNHEY, CDR2 SMNVEV (reference sequence). V was clipped by 0 bases and J by 4 bases, with 8 bases between them. The CDR3 length is 14 residues. Here the CDR3 reads CASSLSRTADTQYF. The CDR3 DNA reads as TGTGCCAGCAGTTTATCGAGGACCGCAGATACGCAGTATTTT.

This clonotype appeared a few times. This chain connects TRBV19 to TRBJ2-7; 10 nucleotides line up with TRBD1. In germline, CDR1 is LNHDA, CDR2 SQIVND (reference sequence). This CDR3 contains 14 residues. The trim removed 3 bases at V and 5 bases at J, leaving 4 bases unmatched. The CDR3 coding sequence is TGTGCCAGTAGTATCGGGACAGGGGACCACGAGCAGTACTTC. It specifies CASSIGTGDHEQYF.

The table lists this clonotype with many counts. The CDR3 DNA follows: TGTGCCCATATTGGGGCAGTCGGATCCACAGATACGCAGTATTTT. This encodes CAHIGAVGSTDTQYF. This sequence joins TRBV30 and TRBJ2-3; a possible D gene is TRBD1 (5 bases). V lost 8 bases and J lost 2, with 20 bases in between. This CDR3 is built from 15 residues. Germline assignment: CDR1 GTSNPN and CDR2 SVGIG (reference sequence).

This clonotype was seen a handful of times. The chain carries TRBV7-2 and TRBJ2-1; TRBD2 is a possible D gene (5 bases). V was pared by 7 bases and J by 12 bases, with 19 bases between. Germline-derived CDR1 and CDR2 are SGHTA and FQGNSA. This CDR3 contains 13 residues. CDR3 bases: TGTGCCAGCACCGAGGGCGGACCTCCAGGGCAGTTCTTC. Translation: CASTEGGPPGQFF.

Comments on this clonotype: It may be a read error: a sequence one base away is much more abundant. The rearrangement uses TRBV27 and TRBJ2-1; TRBD2 aligns across 7 bases. Germline CDR1 is MNHEY and CDR2 is SMNVEV (reference sequence). The CDR3 contains 16 residues. J lost 5 bases, V lost 8 bases, and 15 bases had no gene match. This CDR3 reads CASLSKVGGSDNEQFF. DNA for the CDR3: TGTGCCAGCCTCTCAAAGGTGGGAGGGTCGGACAATGAGCAGTTCTTC.

This clonotype was counted only a few times. This rearrangement joins TRBV30 to TRBJ1-5; D not certain. V lost 0 bases and J lost 4, with 10 bases in between. Germline V gene sequence: CDR1 GTSNPN, CDR2 SVGIG (reference sequence). The CDR3 has 14 amino acids. CDR3 sequence: CAWSVGNGNQPQHF. DNA for the CDR3: TGTGCCTGGAGTGTGGGAAATGGGAATCAGCCCCAGCATTTT.

The chain links TRBV20-1 to TRBJ1-5, with unresolved D. The V and J ends lost 0 bases and 5 bases respectively, with 8 bases between them. Germline CDR1 reads DFQATT; CDR2 reads SNEGSKA (reference sequence). The CDR3 contains 13 residues. The chain's CDR3 is CSARDKEHQPQHF. DNA for the CDR3: TGCAGTGCTAGAGATAAAGAACATCAGCCCCAGCATTTT.

This clonotype was found a few times. The chain combines TRBV7-9 with TRBJ1-2; D ambiguous. Germline V gene data show CDR1 as SEHNR and CDR2 as FQNEAQ (reference sequence). This CDR3 is built from 15 residues. V shed 6 bases and J shed 1 base, with 15 bases lying between them. Written as DNA, the CDR3 is TGTGCCAGCAGACAATCGCAGAAACATAACTATGGCTACACCTTC. This translates into CASRQSQKHNYGYTF.

This chain connects TRBV7-3 to TRBJ1-6, with 7 bases that match TRBD1. The J segment lost 0 bases and the V segment lost 1 base, leaving 9 bases of the junction unmatched. The CDR3 totals 19 residues. Germline CDR1 SGHTA, CDR2 FQGTGA. CDR3 in amino acids: CASSLIGPAGGSYNSPLHF. DNA for the CDR3: TGTGCCAGCAGCTTAATCGGGCCCGCAGGGGGCTCCTATAATTCACCCCTCCACTTT.

There are many counts of this clonotype. This chain uses TRBV28 with TRBJ2-1, with 8 bases lining up with TRBD2. V lost 3 bases to trimming and J lost 10 bases; unmatched junction nucleotides: 5. The CDR3 is 13 amino acids. Looked up from germline, CDR1 is MDHEN and CDR2 is SYDVKM. In nucleotides, the CDR3 is TGTGCCAGCAGTTTTGATATAGCGGGAGAGCAGTTCTTC. As protein: CASSFDIAGEQFF.

This clonotype was picked up many times. V and J are TRBV7-8 and TRBJ2-7; 9 bases are a match to TRBD1. CDR1 and CDR2 from the germline V gene are SGHVS and FQNEAQ. The CDR3 runs 16 residues. The junction had 10 bases not matched to a gene; V was cut back by 5 bases and J by 2 bases. The CDR3 DNA is TGTGCCAGCAGCCACGCGGGGACAGGGTTCGCCTACGAGCAGTACTTC. This gives the protein CASSHAGTGFAYEQYF.

This chain joins TRBV18 and TRBJ2-3; 9 bases fit TRBD2. This CDR3 spans 15 amino acids. Germline V lookup: CDR1 KGHSH, CDR2 LQKENI. After removal of 6 bases from V and 0 bases from J, the junction contained 4 bases not matched to a gene. CDR3 bases: TGTGCCAGCTCCGCTCTAGCGGGAAGCACAGATACGCAGTATTTT. It encodes CASSALAGSTDTQYF.

The CDR3 region is CSAPRLAGELYEQYF. CDR3 sequence (DNA): TGCAGTGCGCCTCGACTAGCGGGAGAACTCTACGAGCAGTACTTC. This chain connects TRBV20-1 to TRBJ2-7; TRBD2 matches 12 bases. Trimming cost V 6 bases and J 3 bases; bases outside gene matches: 9. This CDR3 contains 15 residues. Germline CDR1 reads DFQATT; CDR2 reads SNEGSKA (reference sequence).

This clonotype has at least ten counts. The CDR3 region has the DNA TGTGCCAGCAGCCCACACCTCCGGGTCCCATGGGGCTACACCTTC. This codes for CASSPHLRVPWGYTF. The chain recombines TRBV3-1 with TRBJ1-2; D is unresolved. The CDR3 is 15 residues long. V lost 4 bases to trimming and J lost 8 bases, with 20 bases between them. From germline, CDR1 is LGHDT and CDR2 YNNKEL (reference sequence).

The chain links TRBV6-1 to TRBJ2-5, with TRBD1 matching 9 bases. Germline loops: CDR1 MNHNS, CDR2 SASEGT. The CDR3 spans 14 residues. J was trimmed by 4 bases and V by 8 bases; bases with no gene match: 8. CDR3 sequence: CASRRQGGIETQYF. The DNA of the CDR3 is TGTGCCAGCCGACGACAGGGGGGAATAGAGACCCAGTACTTC.

This clonotype was found a few times. This chain uses TRBV12-3 or TRBV12-4 with TRBJ2-2; no definite D call. This CDR3 has 14 residues. The V and J ends lost 3 bases and 5 bases respectively, with 10 bases between them. CDR3 nucleotides: TGTGCCAGCAGTTTGAGGTACACAACCGGGGAGCTGTTTTTT. This sequence encodes CASSLRYTTGELFF.

Only a few counts were recorded for this clonotype. This rearrangement joins TRBV15 to TRBJ2-1; no firm D call. This CDR3 contains 16 residues. V was clipped by 0 bases and J by 8 bases, with 17 bases between them. Germline V gives CDR1 LNHNV, CDR2 YYDKDF (reference sequence). CDR3 nucleotide sequence: TGTGCCACCAGCAGAGAGATAACGCTAGACGGGCATGAGCAGTTCTTC. Protein sequence: CATSREITLDGHEQFF.

There are many counts of this clonotype. CDR3 DNA: TGTGCCAGCAGGCCTGGACTAGTCGTCTCCGAGCAGTACTTC. It codes for CASRPGLVVSEQYF. The chain carries TRBV28 and TRBJ2-7, with 7 bases lining up with TRBD2. Germline CDR1 MDHEN, CDR2 SYDVKM. This CDR3 contains 14 residues. V trimming: 6 bases; J trimming: 6 bases; junction bases outside the gene matches: 11.

Many counts were recorded for this clonotype. The chain combines TRBV20-1 with TRBJ1-2; maybe TRBD1 (6 bases). This CDR3 is 11 amino acids long. CDR1 DFQATT and CDR2 SNEGSKA come from the germline V gene (reference sequence). The V and J ends lost 8 bases and 6 bases respectively, with 13 bases between them. CDR3 loop: CSFDRSNGYTF. DNA of the CDR3: TGCAGTTTCGACAGGAGTAATGGCTACACCTTC.

This clonotype was observed a handful of times. V and J are TRBV6-1 and TRBJ2-3; D is perhaps TRBD2 (5 bases). The CDR3 runs to 13 residues. CDR1 is MNHNS, CDR2 SASEGT, per germline. V dropped 8 bases and J dropped 5 bases, with 14 bases sitting between them. The CDR3 DNA reads TGTGCCAGCTCTGGGGAGCGAAGAGATACGCAGTATTTT. This gives the protein CASSGERRDTQYF.

This clonotype was recorded a few times. This chain connects TRBV5-1 to TRBJ2-3, with D possibly matching TRBD1 (5 bases). The germline V and J ends were trimmed by 2 bases and 1 base, with 8 bases remaining between them. Germline V lookup: CDR1 SGHRS, CDR2 YFSETQ. The CDR3 is 14 residues long. CDR3 nucleotides: TGCGCCAGCAGCTTTATGACAGGCACAGATACGCAGTATTTT. It yields the protein CASSFMTGTDTQYF. Filled out from reference TRBV5-1 and TRBJ2-3, the complete variable domain reads KAGVTQTPRYLIKTRGQQVTLSCSPISGHRSVSWYQQTPGQGLQFLFEYFSETQRNKGNFPGRFSGRQFSNSRSEMNVSTLELGDSALYLCASSFMTGTDTQYFGPGTRLTVL.

This clonotype was recorded at least ten times. The chain carries TRBV11-1 and TRBJ2-7; no firm D call. The germline CDR1 and CDR2 sequences are SGHAT and FQDESV (reference sequence). The CDR3 spans 14 residues. Trimming cost V 4 bases and J 2 bases, with 12 bases left between them. The DNA for the CDR3 is TGTGCCAGCAGCTCCGGCGGTACGACCTACGAGCAGTACTTC. Translation gives CASSSGGTTYEQYF.

A note on this clonotype: One end of the junction varies from germline; a read error may be responsible. The V and J genes are TRBV30 and TRBJ2-6, with D possibly being TRBD1 (5 bases). Germline CDR1 and CDR2: GTSNPN and SVGIG (reference sequence). CDR3 length: 16 residues. CDR3 residues: CAWSRVTSSGTNVLTF. Written as DNA, the CDR3 is TGTGCCTGGAGCAGGGTTACCTCCTCTGGGACCAACGTCCTGACTTTC.

This clonotype was observed many times. The chain combines TRBV5-1 with TRBJ2-3; 12 nucleotides match TRBD2. The CDR3 spans 15 residues. With V trimmed by 4 bases and J by 7 bases, 7 bases remained unmatched. CDR1 SGHRS and CDR2 YFSETQ come from the germline V gene. CDR3 sequence reads: CASSPGLAGPYTQYF. The CDR3 bases are TGCGCCAGCAGCCCCGGACTAGCGGGACCTTATACGCAGTATTTT.

This clonotype was seen at least ten times. The chain recombines TRBV4-1 with TRBJ2-1; no reliable D call. V lost 2 bases, J lost 5 bases, and 13 bases lay in between. Per the germline V gene, CDR1 is MGHRA and CDR2 is YSYEKL. CDR3 length: 15 residues. Here the CDR3 DNA reads TGCGCCAGCAGCCAAATCTTCCGTTGGGACAATGAGCAGTTCTTC. Translated: CASSQIFRWDNEQFF.

This clonotype showed up just a few times. In DNA, the CDR3 is TGTGCCAGCAGCCAGATCCTGGGCGAGCAGTACTTC. Translated: CASSQILGEQYF. The J gene is TRBJ2-7, the V gene TRBV6-2 or TRBV6-3; D call uncertain. CDR3 length: 12 amino acids. Germline V gene lookup returns CDR1 MNHEY and CDR2 SVGEGT. With 6 bases removed from V and 6 bases from J, the gap between germline ends came to 12 bases.

This clonotype has just a few counts. The chain is built from TRBV20-1 and TRBJ2-7; possible D gene TRBD2, 6 bases. Germline assignment: CDR1 DFQATT and CDR2 SNEGSKA (reference sequence). Trimming took 2 bases from V and 4 from J, leaving 12 bases between them. The CDR3 has 13 residues. CDR3 sequence (DNA): TGCAGTGCTAGAAGGAGCGGGTTATACGAGCAGTACTTC. Protein: CSARRSGLYEQYF.

The rearrangement uses TRBV6-1 and TRBJ2-2, with 9 nucleotides matching TRBD2. Losses at the gene ends were 8 bases for V and 0 bases for J; bases not matched to a gene: 10. The V gene's germline CDR1 is MNHNS and CDR2 SASEGT. This CDR3 has 17 amino acids. The CDR3 reads CASFVLAGGANTGELFF. CDR3 coding DNA: TGTGCCAGCTTTGTCCTCGCGGGGGGGGCGAACACCGGGGAGCTGTTTTTT.

As to this clonotype: With a far larger clone one base away, a read error is the likely cause. This chain joins TRBV7-9 and TRBJ2-5; D gene uncertain. From germline, CDR1 is SEHNR and CDR2 FQNEAQ (reference sequence). The CDR3 length is 12 residues. The CDR3 nucleotides read TGTACCAGCAGCTTGGTAGGCGAGACCCAGTACTTC. It codes for CTSSLVGETQYF. The whole variable domain, filled in from reference TRBV7-9 and TRBJ2-5, reads DTGVSQNPRHKITKRGQNVTFRCDPISEHNRLYWYRQTLGQGPEFLTYFQNEAQLEKSRLLSDRFSAERPKGSFSTLEIQRTEQGDSAMYLCTSSLVGETQYFGPGTRLLVL.